The clone carrying this T cell receptor beta chain has just a few counts. Antigen unknown. This entry belongs to a study of T cells in Graves' hyperthyroidism and ophthalmopathy. Uncontrolled infection, other autoimmune disease, pregnancy or lactation disqualified patients from enrolment. Fresh peripheral blood, 7.5 to 10 ml, was the source of the PBMCs. This CDR3 comprises 11 residues. Germline V gene lookup returns CDR1 MNHNS and CDR2 SASEGT. Trimming removed 5 bases from V and 8 bases from J, with 9 bases in between. Whole-study findings and limits: Separation of ophthalmopathy from stable hyperthyroidism was achieved by a 13 V-J model. The majority of expanded thyroid clonotypes above 0.001 also appeared in blood.

Amplified TCR beta CDR3 regions came from RNA transcripts. HTBI primers were the set used in a first-round RT-PCR of the TCR CDR3. One entry per CDR3 protein results from TCRdb running MiXCR on the multiplex PCR reads. The data hold about 520,000 distinct CDR3 sequences, with roughly 25% observed a single time. The chain recombines TRBV6-1 with TRBJ1-2; no clear D. The sample comprised blood. This clonotype was sampled from a woman aged 25-40 years with Graves' ophthalmopathy. The DNA for the CDR3 is TGTGCCAGCAGTACCAAGGGAGGCTACACCTTC. Protein sequence: CASSTKGGYTF.